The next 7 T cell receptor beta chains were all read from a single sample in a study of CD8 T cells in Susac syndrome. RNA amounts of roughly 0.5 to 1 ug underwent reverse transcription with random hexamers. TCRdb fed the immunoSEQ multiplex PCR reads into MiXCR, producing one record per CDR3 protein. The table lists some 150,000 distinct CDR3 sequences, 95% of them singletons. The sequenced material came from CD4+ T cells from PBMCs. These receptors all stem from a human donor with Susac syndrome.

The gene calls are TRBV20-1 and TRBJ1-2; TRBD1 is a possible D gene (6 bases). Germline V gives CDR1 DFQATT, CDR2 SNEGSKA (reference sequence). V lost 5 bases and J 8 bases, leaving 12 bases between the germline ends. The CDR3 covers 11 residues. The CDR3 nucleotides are TGCAGTGCTGGAACAGGGACCGGCTACACCTTC. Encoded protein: CSAGTGTGYTF.

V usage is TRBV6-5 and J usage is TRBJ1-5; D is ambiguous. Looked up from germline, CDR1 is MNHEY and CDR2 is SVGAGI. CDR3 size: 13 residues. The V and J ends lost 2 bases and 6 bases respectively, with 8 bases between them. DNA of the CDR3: TGTGCCAGCAGTTACGTGGAGGGTCAGCCCCAGCATTTT. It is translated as CASSYVEGQPQHF.

This CDR3 reads CSVVGTGGTDTQYF. As DNA, the CDR3 is TGCAGCGTTGTTGGGACAGGGGGCACAGATACGCAGTATTTT. J is TRBJ2-3 and V is TRBV29-1, with 10 bases lining up with TRBD1. CDR1 is SQVTM and CDR2 is ANQGSEA in the germline V gene. After removal of 4 bases from V and 1 base from J, the junction contained 2 bases not matched to a gene. This CDR3 region has 14 residues.

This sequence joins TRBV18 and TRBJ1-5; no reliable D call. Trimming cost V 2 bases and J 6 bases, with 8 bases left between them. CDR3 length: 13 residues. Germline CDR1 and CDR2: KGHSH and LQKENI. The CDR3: CASSPDSGQPQHF. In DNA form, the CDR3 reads TGTGCCAGCTCACCAGACTCGGGTCAGCCCCAGCATTTT.

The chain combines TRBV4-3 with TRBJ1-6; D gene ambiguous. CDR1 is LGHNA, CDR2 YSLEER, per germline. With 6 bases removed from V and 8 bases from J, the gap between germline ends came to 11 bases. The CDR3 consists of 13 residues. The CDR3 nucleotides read TGCGCCAGCAGGCTGGCCGGGGATTCACCCCTCCACTTT. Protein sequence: CASRLAGDSPLHF.

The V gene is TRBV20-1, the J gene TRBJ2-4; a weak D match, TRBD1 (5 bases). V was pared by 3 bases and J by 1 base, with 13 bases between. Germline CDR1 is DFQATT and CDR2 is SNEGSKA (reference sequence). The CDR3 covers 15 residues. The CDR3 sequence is CSASRQGGAKNIQYF. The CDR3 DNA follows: TGCAGTGCTAGTAGGCAGGGTGGGGCCAAAAACATTCAGTACTTC.

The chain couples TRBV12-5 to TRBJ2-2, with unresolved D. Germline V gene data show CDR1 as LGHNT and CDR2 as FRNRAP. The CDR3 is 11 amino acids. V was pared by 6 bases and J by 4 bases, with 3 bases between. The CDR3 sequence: CASGRTGELFF. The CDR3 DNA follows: TGTGCTAGTGGCCGCACCGGGGAGCTGTTTTTT.